The table lists the clone carrying this T cell receptor beta chain with many counts. In TCRdb, the 5' RACE reads were re-called with MiXCR into one record per CDR3 protein. The profile shows 65,000 to 80,000 distinct CDR3 sequences, 15% to 20% of them singletons. CDR1 and CDR2 from the germline V gene are SGHTA and FQGNSA. There are 12 residues in the CDR3. Trimming took off 2 bases at V and 14 bases at J, with 10 bases between the two ends. These data originate in a study of neurological immune-mediated disorders. The receptor was isolated from a woman aged 40 to 50 in good health. The sample comprised PBMCs. The chain uses TRBV7-2 and TRBJ1-6, with a possible D match to TRBD1 (6 bases). CDR3 sequence: CASSLTQGTLHF. In DNA form, the CDR3 reads TGTGCCAGCAGCTTAACGCAGGGGACCCTCCACTTT.